This is a list of T cell receptor beta chains from one sample in a study of beta chain features in type 1 diabetes. Libraries were prepared by immunoSEQ multiplex PCR; TCRdb keeps only in-frame clonotypes and omits some of them. Of over 300,000 clones listed, about a tenth are singletons. The sample comprised central memory CD4+ T cells from blood. All receptors derive from a man aged 25 to 40 with type 1 diabetes. The CDR3 runs from the conserved cysteine through the conserved F or W. The order of the fields is D gene, J gene, V gene, clone size, CDR3 DNA, CDR3 protein. A D gene is named only where the DNA matches it firmly. Rows may omit the clone size; those that give it use once, few, many or a size class.

D gene: -; J gene: TRBJ2-3; V gene: TRBV5-4; clone size: -; CDR3 DNA: TGTGCCAGCAGCAGGGACCCCACAGATACGCAGTATTTT; CDR3 protein: CASSRDPTDTQYF
D gene: TRBD2; J gene: TRBJ2-1; V gene: TRBV10-3; clone size: many; CDR3 DNA: TGTGCCATCAGTGAGTCGCCTAAAATAGCGGGGTTATCCTACAATGAGCAGTTCTTC; CDR3 protein: CAISESPKIAGLSYNEQFF
D gene: -; J gene: TRBJ1-2; V gene: TRBV13; clone size: few; CDR3 DNA: TGTGCCAGCAGGAAAAGGGGGGAGGACTATGGCTACACCTTC; CDR3 protein: CASRKRGEDYGYTF
D gene: -; J gene: TRBJ1-4; V gene: TRBV29-1; clone size: many; CDR3 DNA: TGCAGCGTCGCAGGGGTCACGGATGAAAAACTGTTTTTT; CDR3 protein: CSVAGVTDEKLFF
D gene: TRBD1; J gene: TRBJ1-6; V gene: TRBV9; clone size: -; CDR3 DNA: TGTGCCAGCAGAGGGGACAGGGGAAGTTCACCCCTCCACTTT; CDR3 protein: CASRGDRGSSPLHF
D gene: -; J gene: TRBJ2-2; V gene: TRBV7-2; clone size: -; CDR3 DNA: TGTGCCAGCAGCACCACCATAGTAACCGGGGAGCTGTTTTTT; CDR3 protein: CASSTTIVTGELFF
D gene: -; J gene: TRBJ1-4; V gene: TRBV4-1; clone size: -; CDR3 DNA: TGCGCCAGCAGCCAAGAGCATTCTGCAACTAATGAAAAACTGTTTTTT; CDR3 protein: CASSQEHSATNEKLFF
D gene: -; J gene: TRBJ2-2; V gene: TRBV4-1; clone size: few; CDR3 DNA: TGCGCCAGCAGCCATACCGACTCCGACAGGGAGCTGTTTTTT; CDR3 protein: CASSHTDSDRELFF
D gene: -; J gene: TRBJ1-2; V gene: TRBV14; clone size: -; CDR3 DNA: TGTGCCAGCAGCCAAGATTCGAGGGTATGGGCCTATGGCTACACCTTC; CDR3 protein: CASSQDSRVWAYGYTF
D gene: TRBD2; J gene: TRBJ2-3; V gene: TRBV9; clone size: -; CDR3 DNA: TGTGCCAGCAGCGTACCCCGAGGACTAGCGGGGAACCATAGGAGCACAGATACGCAGTATTTT; CDR3 protein: CASSVPRGLAGNHRSTDTQYF
D gene: TRBD1; J gene: TRBJ1-1; V gene: TRBV7-2; clone size: -; CDR3 DNA: TGTGCCAGCAGCTGGGGGACAGGGGACACTGAAGCTTTCTTT; CDR3 protein: CASSWGTGDTEAFF
D gene: -; J gene: TRBJ2-4; V gene: TRBV11-2; clone size: -; CDR3 DNA: TGTGCCAGCAGCTTATTGGATCTCGGGGCCCTCAAAAACATTCAGTACTTC; CDR3 protein: CASSLLDLGALKNIQYF
D gene: -; J gene: TRBJ2-7; V gene: TRBV7-2; clone size: few; CDR3 DNA: TGTGCCAGCAGCTTAGCGCTGGTATCCTACGAGCAGTACTTC; CDR3 protein: CASSLALVSYEQYF
D gene: -; J gene: TRBJ2-3; V gene: TRBV5-1; clone size: few; CDR3 DNA: TGCGCCAGCAGCTTGCCCCTACTGTTGGGCACAGATACGCAGTATTTT; CDR3 protein: CASSLPLLLGTDTQYF
D gene: TRBD1; J gene: TRBJ1-2; V gene: TRBV25-1; clone size: few; CDR3 DNA: TGTGCCAGCAGATCAGGGGGCTATGGCTACACCTTC; CDR3 protein: CASRSGGYGYTF
D gene: -; J gene: TRBJ1-1; V gene: TRBV2; clone size: -; CDR3 DNA: TGTGCCAGCAGCGCCCAAAATGAAGCTTTCTTT; CDR3 protein: CASSAQNEAFF
D gene: -; J gene: TRBJ1-5; V gene: TRBV6-1; clone size: -; CDR3 DNA: TGTGCCAGCAGGGTCAGCGATCAGCCCCAGCATTTT; CDR3 protein: CASRVSDQPQHF
D gene: TRBD1; J gene: TRBJ1-1; V gene: TRBV9; clone size: few; CDR3 DNA: TGTGCCAGCAGCCCCAGGACAGGGGGTGGCACTGAAGCTTTCTTT; CDR3 protein: CASSPRTGGGTEAFF
D gene: -; J gene: TRBJ2-3; V gene: TRBV5-6; clone size: -; CDR3 DNA: TGTGCCAGCAGCTTGGGAGGGGCCAGCACAGATACGCAGTATTTT; CDR3 protein: CASSLGGASTDTQYF
D gene: -; J gene: TRBJ1-1; V gene: TRBV6-6; clone size: few; CDR3 DNA: TGTGCCAGCAGTTACTCGGGGGGGACTGAAGCTTTCTTT; CDR3 protein: CASSYSGGTEAFF
D gene: TRBD1; J gene: TRBJ2-7; V gene: TRBV29-1; clone size: few; CDR3 DNA: TGCAGCGTTGTCCCGGGACAGGGTCTAAGGGAGCAGTACTTC; CDR3 protein: CSVVPGQGLREQYF
D gene: TRBD2; J gene: TRBJ2-7; V gene: TRBV14; clone size: few; CDR3 DNA: TGTGCCAGCAGCCAGCAGCGGGGGCCTCCATCCGAGCAGTACTTC; CDR3 protein: CASSQQRGPPSEQYF
D gene: -; J gene: TRBJ1-2; V gene: TRBV9; clone size: -; CDR3 DNA: TGTGCCAGCAGCCCCATCCGAGGTGGGGCTCATGGCTACACCTTC; CDR3 protein: CASSPIRGGAHGYTF
D gene: -; J gene: TRBJ1-5; V gene: TRBV7-2; clone size: few; CDR3 DNA: TGTGCCAGCAGCTTAGGCCTGTCGAATCAGCCCCAGCATTTT; CDR3 protein: CASSLGLSNQPQHF
D gene: TRBD1; J gene: TRBJ1-2; V gene: TRBV25-1; clone size: few; CDR3 DNA: TGTGCCAGCAGTGGGACAGGGGGAAACTATGGCTACACCTTC; CDR3 protein: CASSGTGGNYGYTF
D gene: -; J gene: TRBJ2-5; V gene: TRBV19; clone size: few; CDR3 DNA: TGTGCCAGTAGTATAGGTATCTCCGGACGGCGAGAGACCCAGTACTTC; CDR3 protein: CASSIGISGRRETQYF
D gene: -; J gene: TRBJ2-1; V gene: TRBV7-2; clone size: few; CDR3 DNA: TGTGCCAGCAGCTTAGACGCGAACAATGAGCAGTTCTTC; CDR3 protein: CASSLDANNEQFF
D gene: TRBD1; J gene: TRBJ2-3; V gene: TRBV7-2; clone size: -; CDR3 DNA: TGTGCCAGCAGCTCCCGGCGTAAGGGGGCAACCACAGATACGCAGTATTTT; CDR3 protein: CASSSRRKGATTDTQYF
D gene: -; J gene: TRBJ2-4; V gene: TRBV21-1; clone size: many; CDR3 DNA: TGTGCCAGCAGCAAATTATTAGTGTACTTC; CDR3 protein: CASSKLLVYF
D gene: -; J gene: TRBJ2-5; V gene: TRBV7-2; clone size: -; CDR3 DNA: TGTGCCAGCAGCTTCGGGCGGACCCAGTACTTC; CDR3 protein: CASSFGRTQYF
D gene: -; J gene: TRBJ1-2; V gene: TRBV21-1; clone size: few; CDR3 DNA: TGTGCCAGCAGCAAAGGGGCTGATGGCTACACCTTC; CDR3 protein: CASSKGADGYTF
D gene: -; J gene: TRBJ1-4; V gene: TRBV2; clone size: few; CDR3 DNA: TGTGCCAGCAAGTCCGGGGTACTAAATGAAAAACTGTTTTTT; CDR3 protein: CASKSGVLNEKLFF
D gene: TRBD1; J gene: TRBJ2-7; V gene: TRBV7-2; clone size: -; CDR3 DNA: TGTGCCAGCAGCCGGGGACAGGCCTACTCCTACGAGCAGTACTTC; CDR3 protein: CASSRGQAYSYEQYF